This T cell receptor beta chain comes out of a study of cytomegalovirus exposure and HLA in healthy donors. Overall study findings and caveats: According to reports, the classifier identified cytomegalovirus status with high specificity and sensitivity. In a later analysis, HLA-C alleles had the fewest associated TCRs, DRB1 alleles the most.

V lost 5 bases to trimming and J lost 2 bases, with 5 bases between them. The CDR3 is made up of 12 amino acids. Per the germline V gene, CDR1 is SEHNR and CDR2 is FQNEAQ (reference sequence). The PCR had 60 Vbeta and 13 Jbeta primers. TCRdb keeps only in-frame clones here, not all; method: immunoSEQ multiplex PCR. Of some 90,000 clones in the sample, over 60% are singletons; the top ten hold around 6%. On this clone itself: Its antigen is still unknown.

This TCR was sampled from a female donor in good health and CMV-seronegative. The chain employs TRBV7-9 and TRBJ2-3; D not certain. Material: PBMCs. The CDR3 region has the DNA TGTGCCAGCAGCCCGTCCACAGATACGCAGTATTTT. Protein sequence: CASSPSTDTQYF. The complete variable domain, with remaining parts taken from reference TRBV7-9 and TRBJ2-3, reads DTGVSQNPRHKITKRGQNVTFRCDPISEHNRLYWYRQTLGQGPEFLTYFQNEAQLEKSRLLSDRFSAERPKGSFSTLEIQRTEQGDSAMYLCASSPSTDTQYFGPGTRLTVL.